The sequence of this T cell receptor beta chain was determined in a study of monozygotic twins with inflammatory bowel disease. CDR3 length: 16 residues. CDR1 is LGHNA and CDR2 is YNFKEQ in the germline V gene. Each CDR3 protein gets one entry in TCRdb, which reprocessed the 5' RACE reads and gives no DNA. The sample's table shows about 380,000 distinct CDR3 sequences. To note about this clonotype: The target antigen is unknown.

Study outcomes and limitations: Results did not support any single strong IBD-associated signal or clonotype.

The genes are TRBV4-2 and TRBJ2-3; TCRdb outputs TRBD1, but without DNA this stays unchecked. Material for sequencing was blood. The TCR was taken from a human donor with ulcerative colitis or Crohn's disease, or a healthy co-twin of an affected twin (not recorded which). The CDR3 loop is CASSPLQGAETDTQYF.